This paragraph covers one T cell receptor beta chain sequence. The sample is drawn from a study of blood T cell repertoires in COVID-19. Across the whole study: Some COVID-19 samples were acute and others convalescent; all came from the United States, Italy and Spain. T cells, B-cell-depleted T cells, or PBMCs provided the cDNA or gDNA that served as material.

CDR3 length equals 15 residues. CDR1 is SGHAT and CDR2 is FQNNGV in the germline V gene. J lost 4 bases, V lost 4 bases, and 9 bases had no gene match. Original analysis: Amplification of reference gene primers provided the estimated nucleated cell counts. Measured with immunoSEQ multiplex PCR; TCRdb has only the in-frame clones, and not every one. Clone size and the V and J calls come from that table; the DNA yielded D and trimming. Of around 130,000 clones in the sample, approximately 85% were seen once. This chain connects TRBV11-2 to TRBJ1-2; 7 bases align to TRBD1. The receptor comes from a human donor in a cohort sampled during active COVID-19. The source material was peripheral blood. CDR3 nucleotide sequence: TGTGCCAGCAGCTCCAGACAGGGCCCTGTCTATGGCTACACCTTC. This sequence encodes CASSSRQGPVYGYTF.